The rows below give T cell receptor beta chains drawn from one sample of a study of human T cells and chemical hapten exposure. TCRdb re-analysed the RACE reads in MiXCR, keeping a single row per CDR3 protein. The sample lists under 200,000 distinct CDR3 sequences; 25% to 30% were seen once. The starting material was whole blood, obtained in connection with sensitization to the hapten diphenylcyclopropenone (DPC). The receptors were sampled from a woman in her thirties with alopecia areata. Some clones in this sample may be carry-over from other donors' samples. Both conserved end residues are part of each CDR3. The D gene is left open where the match is weak. Clone size appears in some rows only: once, few, many, or a class for an expanded clone.

j_gene: TRBJ2-1
v_gene: TRBV4-3
abundance: once
d_gene: .
CDR3aa: CASSQELRIHEQFF
CDR3nt: TGCGCCAGCAGCCAAGAGTTACGTATCCATGAGCAGTTCTTC

j_gene: TRBJ2-1
v_gene: TRBV29-1
abundance: .
d_gene: .
CDR3aa: CSVDSPGLWDEQFF
CDR3nt: TGCAGCGTTGACTCTCCCGGACTATGGGATGAGCAGTTCTTC

j_gene: TRBJ2-7
v_gene: TRBV19
abundance: .
d_gene: .
CDR3aa: CASSIRGPGDYEQYF
CDR3nt: TGTGCCAGTAGTATAAGGGGCCCCGGGGACTACGAGCAGTACTTC

j_gene: TRBJ2-5
v_gene: TRBV7-2
abundance: few
d_gene: .
CDR3aa: CASSLVTFPPGAQYF
CDR3nt: TGTGCCAGCAGCTTAGTGACCTTTCCCCCCGGGGCCCAGTACTTC

j_gene: TRBJ2-1
v_gene: TRBV9
abundance: few
d_gene: TRBD2
CDR3aa: CASSPHLLAGINEQFF
CDR3nt: TGTGCCAGCAGCCCACACCTTCTAGCGGGAATCAATGAGCAGTTCTTC

j_gene: TRBJ2-5
v_gene: TRBV7-2
abundance: few
d_gene: TRBD2
CDR3aa: CASSLKGLAGGPSQETQYF
CDR3nt: TGTGCCAGCAGCTTAAAGGGACTAGCGGGGGGCCCCAGTCAAGAGACCCAGTACTTC

j_gene: TRBJ2-2
v_gene: TRBV5-5
abundance: few
d_gene: TRBD1
CDR3aa: CASSLWTGPAGELFF
CDR3nt: TGTGCCAGCAGCTTGTGGACAGGACCCGCCGGGGAGCTGTTTTTT

j_gene: TRBJ1-4
v_gene: TRBV4-3
abundance: .
d_gene: TRBD1
CDR3aa: CASSQDLGTGTEKLFF
CDR3nt: TGCGCCAGCAGCCAAGATTTGGGGACAGGGACCGAAAAACTGTTTTTT

j_gene: TRBJ1-6
v_gene: TRBV10-3
abundance: many
d_gene: .
CDR3aa: CAITPTGDYNSPLHF
CDR3nt: TGTGCCATCACTCCGACAGGAGACTATAATTCACCCCTCCACTTT

j_gene: TRBJ1-2
v_gene: TRBV10-3
abundance: .
d_gene: .
CDR3aa: CAIGNSAYGYTF
CDR3nt: TGTGCCATCGGTAACAGCGCCTATGGCTACACCTTC

j_gene: TRBJ2-1
v_gene: TRBV27
abundance: .
d_gene: TRBD1
CDR3aa: CASSLTGQGYNEQFF
CDR3nt: TGTGCCAGCAGTTTGACGGGACAGGGCTACAATGAGCAGTTCTTC

j_gene: TRBJ1-1
v_gene: TRBV7-2
abundance: .
d_gene: TRBD1
CDR3aa: CASSSQGVGTEAFF
CDR3nt: TGTGCCAGCAGCTCTCAGGGGGTGGGCACTGAAGCTTTCTTT

j_gene: TRBJ2-3
v_gene: TRBV10-3
abundance: few
d_gene: .
CDR3aa: CAIRDRRSDTQYF
CDR3nt: TGTGCCATCAGAGACCGGCGGTCAGATACGCAGTATTTT

j_gene: TRBJ1-3
v_gene: TRBV29-1
abundance: .
d_gene: TRBD1
CDR3aa: CSVGVPGQAPSGNTIYF
CDR3nt: TGCAGCGTTGGCGTCCCAGGACAGGCACCCTCTGGAAACACCATATATTTT

j_gene: TRBJ2-4
v_gene: TRBV20-1
abundance: few
d_gene: .
CDR3aa: CSASVSQGNIQYF
CDR3nt: TGCAGTGCTTCAGTCAGTCAGGGAAACATTCAGTACTTC

j_gene: TRBJ1-1
v_gene: TRBV5-1
abundance: few
d_gene: TRBD1
CDR3aa: CASSSTGVTGMAFF
CDR3nt: TGCGCCAGCAGCTCTACAGGGGTAACGGGGATGGCTTTCTTT

j_gene: TRBJ1-2
v_gene: TRBV9
abundance: .
d_gene: TRBD1
CDR3aa: CASSVGGTGMNYGYTF
CDR3nt: TGTGCCAGCAGCGTAGGTGGGACAGGCATGAACTATGGCTACACCTTC

j_gene: TRBJ2-5
v_gene: TRBV18
abundance: .
d_gene: TRBD1
CDR3aa: CASSERQGETQYF
CDR3nt: TGTGCCAGCTCGGAGCGACAGGGAGAGACCCAGTACTTC

j_gene: TRBJ2-4
v_gene: TRBV2
abundance: .
d_gene: TRBD1
CDR3aa: CASSELGQGASF
CDR3nt: TGTGCCAGCAGTGAACTTGGACAGGGGGCTTCCTTC

j_gene: TRBJ2-3
v_gene: TRBV5-1
abundance: .
d_gene: TRBD2
CDR3aa: CASRTSGTSTDTQYF
CDR3nt: TGCGCCAGCAGGACTAGCGGAACTAGCACAGATACGCAGTATTTT

j_gene: TRBJ1-4
v_gene: TRBV7-9
abundance: few
d_gene: .
CDR3aa: CASSLLHEKLFF
CDR3nt: TGTGCCAGCAGCCTTCTCCACGAAAAACTGTTTTTT

j_gene: TRBJ2-4
v_gene: TRBV7-3
abundance: .
d_gene: TRBD1
CDR3aa: CASSLGGTGGNIQYF
CDR3nt: TGTGCCAGCAGCTTAGGCGGGACAGGGGGCAACATTCAGTACTTC

j_gene: TRBJ1-4
v_gene: TRBV19
abundance: few
d_gene: .
CDR3aa: CASSFPDGNHATNEKLFF
CDR3nt: TGTGCCAGTAGTTTCCCGGACGGCAATCATGCAACTAATGAAAAACTGTTTTTT

j_gene: TRBJ2-2
v_gene: TRBV27
abundance: .
d_gene: TRBD1
CDR3aa: CASRMTGGGGELFF
CDR3nt: TGTGCCAGCAGGATGACAGGGGGTGGCGGGGAGCTGTTTTTT

j_gene: TRBJ1-3
v_gene: TRBV10-3
abundance: .
d_gene: TRBD1
CDR3aa: CAIRQGSTGNTIYF
CDR3nt: TGTGCCATCAGACAGGGGTCCACTGGAAACACCATATATTTT

j_gene: TRBJ2-5
v_gene: TRBV10-3
abundance: few
d_gene: TRBD2
CDR3aa: CATTGTGTSGETQYF
CDR3nt: TGTGCCACTACAGGGACCGGGACTAGCGGAGAGACCCAGTACTTC

j_gene: TRBJ1-2
v_gene: TRBV27
abundance: once
d_gene: TRBD1
CDR3aa: CASSQFGTGFGYTF
CDR3nt: TGTGCCAGCAGCCAATTTGGGACAGGTTTTGGCTACACCTTC

j_gene: TRBJ1-2
v_gene: TRBV10-3
abundance: .
d_gene: .
CDR3aa: CAITQRTELDGYTF
CDR3nt: TGTGCCATCACCCAAAGGACTGAACTCGATGGCTACACCTTC

j_gene: TRBJ1-6
v_gene: TRBV13
abundance: few
d_gene: .
CDR3aa: CASSATGRGNSPLHF
CDR3nt: TGTGCCAGCAGCGCAACGGGGCGCGGCAATTCACCCCTCCACTTT

j_gene: TRBJ1-2
v_gene: TRBV7-8
abundance: few
d_gene: .
CDR3aa: CASSLDREGGYTF
CDR3nt: TGTGCCAGCAGCTTAGACAGGGAAGGAGGCTACACCTTC

j_gene: TRBJ2-3
v_gene: TRBV7-9
abundance: few
d_gene: .
CDR3aa: CASSPTNGPAPDTQYF
CDR3nt: TGTGCCAGCAGCCCTACCAATGGACCGGCCCCAGATACGCAGTATTTT

j_gene: TRBJ2-1
v_gene: TRBV7-2
abundance: few
d_gene: TRBD2
CDR3aa: CASSFTSRGRANNEQFF
CDR3nt: TGTGCCAGCAGCTTCACCTCCCGGGGGAGGGCCAACAATGAGCAGTTCTTC